Sequencing of this T cell receptor beta chain was carried out in a study of STAT5B mutations in CD4+ large granular lymphocyte leukemia. Study details: The CDR3 'QG' motif was associated with a particular HLA allele among healthy donors. General observations from the study: 8/27 top patient clones versus 2/35 control clones were TRBV06-family. Without putative leukemic clones, patient CD4-sorted repertoires remained more clonal than healthy CD4+ repertoires.

This CDR3 spans 14 amino acids. Germline V lookup: CDR1 KGHSH, CDR2 LQKENI. The V end was cut by 3 bases, the J end by 1 base, with 10 bases between. This clone has only one observation. Its antigen is unidentified. Original processing methods: Productive clonotypes were detectable down to 2.59 x 10-5 frequency. Clones were sequenced by immunoSEQ multiplex PCR, and TCRdb holds only the in-frame ones, with some missing. D and trimming were read from the DNA, whereas the V and J calls and clone size are those reported in that table. The sample includes about 34,000 clones, more than 70% of them seen just once.

The sequence was collected from a human donor in good health. The rearrangement joins TRBV18 to TRBJ2-7; no clear D. The sequencing input was CD4+ T cells from blood buffy coats. CDR3 in amino acids: CASSPKDGSYEQYF. The CDR3 bases are TGTGCCAGCTCACCCAAGGACGGATCCTACGAGCAGTACTTC.